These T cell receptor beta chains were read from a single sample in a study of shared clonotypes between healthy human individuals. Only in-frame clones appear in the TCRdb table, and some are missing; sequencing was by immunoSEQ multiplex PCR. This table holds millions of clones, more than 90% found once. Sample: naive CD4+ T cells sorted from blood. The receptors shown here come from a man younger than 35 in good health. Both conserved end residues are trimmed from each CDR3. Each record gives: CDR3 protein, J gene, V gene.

CDR3: ASTGSTDTQY
J: TRBJ2-3
V: TRBV5-5

CDR3: ASSPNPGLPSYEQY
J: TRBJ2-7
V: TRBV5-1

CDR3: ASSSTGERGQPQH
J: TRBJ1-5
V: TRBV5-1

CDR3: ATSRDRNSGREQY
J: TRBJ2-7
V: TRBV15

CDR3: ASSQRQGGTDTQY
J: TRBJ2-3
V: TRBV4-1

CDR3: ASSVAESAENTIY
J: TRBJ1-3
V: TRBV9

CDR3: ASRLRGYNEQF
J: TRBJ2-1
V: TRBV2

CDR3: ASSQGRDRGPYEQY
J: TRBJ2-7
V: TRBV4-3

CDR3: ASRRTGQGGEKLF
J: TRBJ1-4
V: TRBV6-6

CDR3: ASSAGPVTEAF
J: TRBJ1-1
V: TRBV5-6

CDR3: ASRWGAGANTGELF
J: TRBJ2-2
V: TRBV5-6

CDR3: ASSEADGYVVYEQY
J: TRBJ2-7
V: TRBV2

CDR3: ASSTLGTSKTDTQY
J: TRBJ2-3
V: TRBV19

CDR3: AWNRGGSTEAF
J: TRBJ1-1
V: TRBV30

CDR3: ASSMNSINQPQH
J: TRBJ1-5
V: TRBV19

CDR3: ASSRGPQETQY
J: TRBJ2-5
V: TRBV7-2

CDR3: ASSSGTGNYEQY
J: TRBJ2-7
V: TRBV5-6

CDR3: AWSVPGVAAPEAF
J: TRBJ1-1
V: TRBV30

CDR3: ASSTTLAQGPRAGANVLT
J: TRBJ2-6
V: TRBV19

CDR3: AWSSGTPGSYNEQF
J: TRBJ2-1
V: TRBV30

CDR3: ASSSGGGYGYT
J: TRBJ1-2
V: TRBV7-2

CDR3: ASSLGQGWFSYEQY
J: TRBJ2-7
V: TRBV5-6

CDR3: ASSPTGGVDIQY
J: TRBJ2-4
V: TRBV18

CDR3: ASSLDRATEAF
J: TRBJ1-1
V: TRBV7-2

CDR3: ASSKLPPNSNQPQH
J: TRBJ1-5
V: TRBV19

CDR3: ASGEQGDREKLF
J: TRBJ1-4
V: TRBV11-2

CDR3: ASSEREKPGGYTEAF
J: TRBJ1-1
V: TRBV2

CDR3: ASSRDRDDTQY
J: TRBJ2-3
V: TRBV18

CDR3: ASGRDRKYEQY
J: TRBJ2-7
V: TRBV2

CDR3: ASSSRLAGADTQY
J: TRBJ2-3
V: TRBV11-2

CDR3: ATSRERAGAYNEQF
J: TRBJ2-1
V: TRBV15

CDR3: ASSTGDINIQY
J: TRBJ2-4
V: TRBV28

CDR3: ASRPGPRNTIY
J: TRBJ1-3
V: TRBV6-5

CDR3: ASSEARAFGYGYT
J: TRBJ1-2
V: TRBV2

CDR3: ASSSFGTPSNQPQH
J: TRBJ1-5
V: TRBV19

CDR3: ASSARDRGNYGYT
J: TRBJ1-2
V: TRBV6-5

CDR3: ASSYSKGGGTEAF
J: TRBJ1-1
V: TRBV6-6

CDR3: ASSLTQGAGYT
J: TRBJ1-2
V: TRBV7-3

CDR3: ASSRDGDRYNQPQH
J: TRBJ1-5
V: TRBV19

CDR3: ASRVGRADTQY
J: TRBJ2-3
V: TRBV2

CDR3: ASSTTGGLNQPQH
J: TRBJ1-5
V: TRBV6-1

CDR3: ASSLGGTSGASTDTQY
J: TRBJ2-3
V: TRBV7-3

CDR3: ASSDRTGGGQPQH
J: TRBJ1-5
V: TRBV6-1

CDR3: ASSFPGGHTEAF
J: TRBJ1-1
V: TRBV5-4

CDR3: ATRWGANSNQPQH
J: TRBJ1-5
V: TRBV10-2

CDR3: AWVDRGNSPLH
J: TRBJ1-6
V: TRBV30

CDR3: AWSQTGGKSGELF
J: TRBJ2-2
V: TRBV30

CDR3: ASSTDGTSRTDTQY
J: TRBJ2-3
V: TRBV5-1

CDR3: ASSLVQGWYEQY
J: TRBJ2-7
V: TRBV11-2

CDR3: ASSYGPSHLAGVREQY
J: TRBJ2-7
V: TRBV7-2

CDR3: ASSDTGLQETQY
J: TRBJ2-5
V: TRBV2

CDR3: ASSWGGANTEAF
J: TRBJ1-1
V: TRBV2

CDR3: ASGLDGTNEKLF
J: TRBJ1-4
V: TRBV6-5

CDR3: SATPNEKLF
J: TRBJ1-4
V: TRBV20-1

CDR3: ASSFAGADIQY
J: TRBJ2-4
V: TRBV27

CDR3: ASSAGANVLT
J: TRBJ2-6
V: TRBV2

CDR3: ASRSLSTETQY
J: TRBJ2-5
V: TRBV27

CDR3: ASSLAPGTYEQY
J: TRBJ2-7
V: TRBV5-1

CDR3: ASRQDISYEQY
J: TRBJ2-7
V: TRBV6-1